These 32 T cell receptor beta chains were sequenced from one sample in a study of OX40 agonist ivuxolimab in advanced cancers. Sequencing was performed with immunoSEQ multiplex PCR; in TCRdb, only in-frame clones are kept and a portion is missing. The sample carries fewer than 100,000 clones, 70% to 90% recorded once. The sequencing used CD4+ or CD8+ T cells sorted from blood, collected in a trial of the OX40 agonist ivuxolimab. These receptors were taken from an adult with an advanced solid tumor such as melanoma, head and neck, liver or kidney cancer.

This rearrangement joins TRBV5-1 to TRBJ1-2; 7 bases agree with TRBD1. CDR3 size: 15 residues. V was pared by 7 bases and J by 0 bases, with 9 bases of the junction left unmatched. CDR1 SGHRS and CDR2 YFSETQ come from the germline V gene. The CDR3 region is CASGQGGPTNYGYTF. CDR3 bases: TGCGCCAGCGGCCAGGGGGGTCCCACTAACTATGGCTACACCTTC.

A note on this clone: An end of the junction differs from the germline gene, which may be a read error. The chain combines TRBV7-9 with TRBJ1-1, with D possibly matching TRBD1 (5 bases). This CDR3 is built from 14 residues. Germline V CDR1 and CDR2: SEHNR, FQNEAQ (reference sequence). The CDR3 region is CASSRDSIPPPGPF. The CDR3 DNA is TGTGCCAGCAGCAGAGACAGTATACCTCCGCCGGGGCCATTT.

This clone was recorded once. The rearrangement links TRBV9 to TRBJ2-1, with TRBD2 as a possible D gene (5 bases). The germline CDR1 and CDR2 sequences are SGDLS and YYNGEE. The CDR3 spans 16 residues. V shed 1 base and J shed 1 base, with 12 bases lying between them. The CDR3 DNA is TGTGCCAGCAGCGTAAGGTCTCGGGAATCCTACAATGAGCAGTTCTTC. It is translated as CASSVRSRESYNEQFF.

The V gene is TRBV7-3, the J gene TRBJ1-1, with unresolved D. CDR1 is SGHTA, CDR2 FQGTGA, per germline. This CDR3 spans 15 amino acids. Trimming removed 5 bases at V and 1 base at J, with 14 bases between. The CDR3 DNA sequence: TGTGCCAGCAGCCTAGGCCCGGTGGAGAACACTGAAGCTTTCTTT. Amino acids: CASSLGPVENTEAFF. The full variable domain, in which reference TRBV7-3 and TRBJ1-1 provide the parts outside the CDR3, is GAGVSQTPSNKVTEKGKYVELRCDPISGHTALYWYRQSLGQGPEFLIYFQGTGAADDSGLPNDRFFAVRPEGSVSTLKIQRTERGDSAVYLCASSLGPVENTEAFFGQGTRLTVV.

This clone was observed a few times. This chain links TRBV5-1 with TRBJ1-1, with D uncertain. The germline V gene encodes CDR1 SGHRS and CDR2 YFSETQ. The CDR3 consists of 14 residues. The germline V and J ends were trimmed by 0 bases and 0 bases, with 6 bases remaining between them. CDR3 sequence (DNA): TGCGCCAGCAGCTTGGGGGAGGTGAACACTGAAGCTTTCTTT. Translation gives CASSLGEVNTEAFF.

This clone is a singleton in its sample. This chain joins TRBV7-2 and TRBJ1-1; 8 positions match TRBD1. This CDR3 spans 15 amino acids. Germline loops: CDR1 SGHTA, CDR2 FQGNSA. V trimming: 3 bases; J trimming: 5 bases; junction bases outside the gene matches: 8. This chain's CDR3 is CASSFRTGRWTEAFF. For the CDR3, the DNA is TGTGCCAGCAGCTTCAGGACAGGGCGTTGGACTGAAGCTTTCTTT.

The genes are TRBV28 and TRBJ1-1; TRBD1 aligns across 8 bases. After removal of 6 bases from V and 7 bases from J, the junction contained 13 bases not matched to a gene. There are 15 residues in the CDR3. Germline CDR1 reads MDHEN; CDR2 reads SYDVKM. The CDR3 nucleotides are TGTGCCAGCAGCGGACAGGGAACTATTTCCAGTGAAGCTTTCTTT. Translation: CASSGQGTISSEAFF.

The chain is built from TRBV9 and TRBJ2-7, with a weak D call TRBD2 (5 bases). The CDR3 is made up of 14 amino acids. From germline, CDR1 is SGDLS and CDR2 YYNGEE. V was pared by 3 bases and J by 6 bases, with 16 bases between. CDR3 residues: CASSETGIPIEQYF. CDR3 in DNA: TGTGCCAGCAGCGAGACGGGGATCCCCATCGAGCAGTACTTC.

The rearrangement joins TRBV6-1 to TRBJ1-2; no firm D call. With 0 bases removed from V and 2 bases from J, the gap between germline ends came to 4 bases. Germline loops: CDR1 MNHNS, CDR2 SASEGT. The CDR3 loop spans 13 amino acids. DNA of the CDR3: TGTGCCAGCAGTGAAGCGGGAAACTATGGCTACACCTTC. It codes for CASSEAGNYGYTF.

The V call is TRBV11-1, the J call TRBJ2-3; the D gene could be TRBD1 or TRBD2 (6 bases each). Germline CDR1 and CDR2: SGHAT and FQDESV (reference sequence). The CDR3 has 14 amino acids. V gave up 0 bases and J gave up 5 bases, with 9 bases separating them. The CDR3 loop is CASSLAGGLDTQYF. In DNA, the CDR3 is TGTGCCAGCAGCTTAGCGGGGGGCCTAGATACGCAGTATTTT.

The chain uses TRBV19 and TRBJ2-1; 7 bases agree with TRBD1. There are 15 residues in the CDR3. From germline, CDR1 is LNHDA and CDR2 SQIVND (reference sequence). V lost 1 base, J lost 7 bases, and 7 bases stayed unmatched. The CDR3 bases are TGTGCCAGTAGTATAGTCGGGACAGCGTGGAATGAGCAGTTCTTC. Amino acids: CASSIVGTAWNEQFF.

The genes are TRBV6-5 and TRBJ1-1; D ambiguous. CDR3 length: 12 amino acids. V lost 8 bases, J lost 3 bases, and 10 bases lay in between. The germline CDR1 and CDR2 sequences are MNHEY and SVGAGI. The CDR3 sequence: CASYTWDTEAFF. CDR3 DNA: TGTGCCAGCTACACGTGGGACACTGAAGCTTTCTTT.

The chain combines TRBV5-4 with TRBJ2-3, with D possibly TRBD1 on 5 matching bases. Germline values: CDR1 SGHNT, CDR2 YYREEE (reference sequence). With 4 bases removed from V and 2 bases from J, the gap between germline ends came to 17 bases. There are 16 residues in the CDR3. The CDR3 here is CASSPNLWGSTDTQYF. The DNA of the CDR3 is TGTGCCAGCAGCCCCAACCTTTGGGGCTCCACAGATACGCAGTATTTT. The full variable domain, rest sourced from reference TRBV5-4 and TRBJ2-3, is ETGVTQSPTHLIKTRGQQVTLRCSSQSGHNTVSWYQQALGQGPQFIFQYYREEENGRGNFPPRFSGLQFPNYSSELNVNALELDDSALYLCASSPNLWGSTDTQYFGPGTRLTVL.

The CDR3 loop reads CASSPLGQAENYGYTF. The CDR3 DNA sequence: TGTGCCAGCAGCCCGTTGGGACAGGCGGAAAACTATGGCTACACCTTC. The rearrangement joins TRBV7-9 to TRBJ1-2; 8 bases match TRBD1. This CDR3 has 16 amino acids. With 5 bases clipped from V and 2 bases from J, the junction kept 10 bases outside the gene matches. CDR1 is SEHNR, CDR2 FQNEAQ, per germline (reference sequence).

The chain carries TRBV6-5 and TRBJ1-1; maybe TRBD1 (6 bases). Per germline, CDR1 MNHEY and CDR2 SVGAGI. The CDR3 spans 15 residues. V lost 8 bases and J lost 0, with 16 bases in between. In DNA form, the CDR3 reads TGTGCCAGCGGAGGCGGGGGCCCCATGAACACTGAAGCTTTCTTT. Translation gives CASGGGGPMNTEAFF.

This clone has a single count. The chain is built from TRBV18 and TRBJ2-5; TRBD2 aligns across 13 bases. The J segment lost 5 bases and the V segment lost 2 bases, leaving 2 bases of the junction unmatched. CDR3 length: 15 amino acids. Germline V gene sequence: CDR1 KGHSH, CDR2 LQKENI. CDR3: CASSPGTSGEETQYF. CDR3 coding DNA: TGTGCCAGCTCACCAGGGACTAGCGGGGAGGAGACCCAGTACTTC.

V usage is TRBV5-6 and J usage is TRBJ1-2, with D possibly TRBD1 on 6 matching bases. Trimming shortened V by 3 bases and J by 3 bases, and 18 bases separated the two germline ends. The CDR3 totals 16 residues. Per the germline V gene, CDR1 is SGHDT and CDR2 is YYEEEE. The CDR3 loop is CASSWTGGLSYYGYTF. The CDR3 DNA follows: TGTGCCAGCAGCTGGACGGGGGGGCTCTCATACTATGGCTACACCTTC.

The chain joins TRBV7-2 to TRBJ2-7; 8 bases align to TRBD1. Germline-derived CDR1 and CDR2 are SGHTA and FQGNSA. J lost 6 bases, V lost 0 bases, and 4 bases had no gene match. The CDR3 covers 14 residues. The CDR3 reads CASSLAQQGGEQYF. The CDR3 coding sequence is TGTGCCAGCAGCTTAGCCCAACAGGGGGGCGAGCAGTACTTC.

This clone was picked up a small number of times. The chain has TRBV9 and TRBJ1-6, with D tentatively TRBD1 (6 bases). This CDR3 is 15 amino acids long. Germline V lookup: CDR1 SGDLS, CDR2 YYNGEE. Trimming shortened V by 4 bases and J by 6 bases, and 14 bases separated the two germline ends. The CDR3 nucleotides read TGTGCCAGCAGCCCCCAGTTAGGGGGTAATTCACCCCTCCACTTT. This sequence encodes CASSPQLGGNSPLHF.

The V call is TRBV7-2, the J call TRBJ1-3; D gene uncertain. CDR3 length equals 14 residues. Trimming pared 5 bases from V and 3 bases from J, leaving 11 bases between. In germline, CDR1 is SGHTA, CDR2 FQGNSA. The DNA of the CDR3 is TGTGCCAGCAGCCGAGAGGGAAGTGGAAACACCATATATTTT. Protein: CASSREGSGNTIYF.

V gene TRBV7-9 combines with J gene TRBJ2-3; a weak D match, TRBD2 (6 bases). Germline-derived CDR1 and CDR2 are SEHNR and FQNEAQ (reference sequence). Trimming shortened V by 5 bases and J by 0 bases, and 15 bases separated the two germline ends. The CDR3 has 16 amino acids. The CDR3 region has the DNA TGTGCCAGCAGCCTTACTAGTGGGGGGAGCACAGATACGCAGTATTTT. Amino acid sequence: CASSLTSGGSTDTQYF.

The chain recombines TRBV20-1 with TRBJ2-3; D unclear. The CDR3 runs to 11 residues. Germline lookup yields CDR1 DFQATT and CDR2 SNEGSKA (reference sequence). Trimming shortened V by 6 bases and J by 2 bases, and 6 bases separated the two germline ends. The CDR3 reads CSARFTDTQYF. For the CDR3, the DNA is TGCAGTGCCCGATTCACAGATACGCAGTATTTT.

As concerns this clone: The same CDR3 can be traced to other DNA sequences in this sample. The rearrangement uses TRBV15 and TRBJ1-5; D might be TRBD1 (5 bases). Trimming shortened V by 0 bases and J by 6 bases, and 6 bases separated the two germline ends. Germline CDR1 and CDR2: LNHNV and YYDKDF (reference sequence). CDR3 size: 13 residues. The CDR3 loop is CATSRDQGQPQHF. The CDR3 coding sequence is TGTGCCACCAGCAGAGATCAGGGTCAGCCCCAGCATTTT.

V is TRBV4-2 and J is TRBJ1-2, with TRBD1 identical over 7 bases. The CDR3 is 17 amino acids. CDR1 is LGHNA, CDR2 YNFKEQ, per germline. Unmatched junction bases numbered 11, after V lost 0 bases and J lost 4 bases. The CDR3 DNA reads TGTGCCAGCAGCCAAGAAGACAGGGTGGAATTCGGCTATGGCTACACCTTC. Residues: CASSQEDRVEFGYGYTF.

This chain connects TRBV4-3 to TRBJ2-6; D remains unclear. CDR3 length: 14 amino acids. From germline, CDR1 is LGHNA and CDR2 YSLEER. Trimming removed 0 bases from V and 4 bases from J, with 4 bases in between. CDR3 in DNA: TGCGCCAGCAGCCAAGACAACGGGGCCAACGTCCTGACTTTC. It encodes CASSQDNGANVLTF.

About this clone itself: A read error may produce the germline difference seen at one junction end. V and J are TRBV14 and TRBJ1-5; a weak D match, TRBD1 (6 bases). The CDR3 is 16 residues long. CDR1 is SGHDN, CDR2 FVKESK, per germline. The CDR3 DNA is TGTGCCAGCAGCCAAGACACGGGACAAGGTAACCCCATGGGGATTTTT. Amino acids: CASSQDTGQGNPMGIF. Variable domain in full (rest from reference TRBV14 and TRBJ1-5): EAGVTQFPSHSVIEKGQTVTLRCDPISGHDNLYWYRRVMGKEIKFLLHFVKESKQDESGMPNNRFLAERTGGTYSTLKVQPAELEDSGVYFCASSQDTGQGNPMGIFGDGTRLSIL.

This clone was seen once. This chain connects TRBV19 to TRBJ1-4; D is unclear. V was pared by 8 bases and J by 10 bases, with 14 bases between. Germline V gene lookup returns CDR1 LNHDA and CDR2 SQIVND (reference sequence). The CDR3 is 12 residues long. This CDR3 is CASGTGPGKLFF. In DNA, the CDR3 is TGTGCCAGTGGTACGGGTCCGGGAAAACTGTTTTTT. Complete variable domain (other parts from reference TRBV19 and TRBJ1-4): DGGITQSPKYLFRKEGQNVTLSCEQNLNHDAMYWYRQDPGQGLRLIYYSQIVNDFQKGDIAEGYSVSREKKESFPLTVTSAQKNPTAFYLCASGTGPGKLFFGSGTQLSVL.

The V call is TRBV2, the J call TRBJ2-2; the D is unclear. Germline V gives CDR1 SNHLY, CDR2 FYNNEI. The CDR3 covers 13 residues. The ends were cut back, 2 bases at V and 3 bases at J, with 4 bases in the middle. Here the CDR3 DNA reads TGTGCCAGCAGTGAATATGACACCGGGGAGCTGTTTTTT. Amino acid sequence: CASSEYDTGELFF.

The chain is built from TRBV28 and TRBJ1-5; D not certain. Germline-derived CDR1 and CDR2 are MDHEN and SYDVKM. V lost 3 bases, J lost 5 bases, and 8 bases lay in between. The CDR3 is 13 residues long. The DNA for the CDR3 is TGTGCCAGCAGTTTCCTCCCGGATCAGCCCCAGCATTTT. Translation: CASSFLPDQPQHF.

The chain combines TRBV27 with TRBJ2-1; TRBD2 is a possible D gene (5 bases). V lost 3 bases and J lost 1, with 10 bases in between. This CDR3 has 15 amino acids. The V gene's germline CDR1 is MNHEY and CDR2 SMNVEV (reference sequence). CDR3 in DNA: TGTGCCAGCAGTTTGTCGAGCGGATCCTACAATGAGCAGTTCTTC. Protein sequence: CASSLSSGSYNEQFF.

The chain uses TRBV2 and TRBJ2-5; TRBD1 matches at 9 bases. The V segment lost 6 bases and the J segment 4 bases; nucleotides outside the gene matches: 6. The length of the CDR3 is 14 residues. CDR1 and CDR2 from the germline V gene are SNHLY and FYNNEI. CDR3 nucleotides: TGTGCCAGCAGGCCCGAGACAGGGGGAGAGACCCAGTACTTC. It specifies CASRPETGGETQYF.

DNA for the CDR3: TGCGCCAACACAATCGGACAGGGTACCTACGAGCAGTACTTC. Translation gives CANTIGQGTYEQYF. This sequence joins TRBV10-1 and TRBJ2-5; 8 nucleotides match TRBD1. The DNA end is a closer match to TRBJ2-7, so the J assignment may be wrong. The V gene's germline CDR1 is WNHNN and CDR2 SYGVQD (reference sequence). The CDR3 length is 14 residues.